These 16 T cell receptor beta chains were all obtained from the same sample, sequenced in a study of Ad26.COV2.S vaccination and SARS-CoV-2 variants. Profiled with immunoSEQ multiplex PCR; TCRdb holds only in-frame clones, not every one. The repertoire holds about 350,000 clones, with around 89% as singletons. The treatment denotes: some 20 received Ad26.COV2.S at low or high dose, single or two shots; several received placebo; per-sample allocation not given. Sampling was performed 63 days after the first vaccine or placebo injection. Specimen: peripheral blood, collected in a trial of Ad26.COV2.S vaccine versus placebo. Receptors were obtained from a person between 18 and 65 years old who received the Ad26.COV2.S COVID-19 vaccine or a placebo.

This chain joins TRBV7-9 and TRBJ2-1; D possibly corresponds to TRBD2 (6 bases). The V gene's germline CDR1 is SEHNR and CDR2 FQNEAQ (reference sequence). V shed 5 bases and J shed 8 bases, with 13 bases lying between them. The CDR3 length is 13 residues. The CDR3: CASSAWGGDEQFF. The CDR3 coding sequence is TGTGCCAGCAGCGCCTGGGGAGGCGATGAGCAGTTCTTC. Drawing the rest from reference TRBV7-9 and TRBJ2-1, the complete variable domain is DTGVSQNPRHKITKRGQNVTFRCDPISEHNRLYWYRQTLGQGPEFLTYFQNEAQLEKSRLLSDRFSAERPKGSFSTLEIQRTEQGDSAMYLCASSAWGGDEQFFGPGTRLTVL.

The chain uses TRBV28 and TRBJ2-2; the D gene is possibly TRBD1 (6 bases). The length of the CDR3 is 16 residues. Germline CDR1 is MDHEN and CDR2 is SYDVKM. Trimming left V 2 bases short and J 1 base short, with 11 bases between. The CDR3 DNA is TGTGCCAGCAGTTTAGGGCAGGGGAGGAACACCGGGGAGCTGTTTTTT. Its translation is CASSLGQGRNTGELFF.

This clone has a single count. V usage is TRBV7-9 and J usage is TRBJ2-7; TRBD1 aligns across 9 bases. Trimming at V came to 2 bases and at J to 4 bases, leaving 9 bases not matched to a gene. CDR3 length equals 16 residues. Germline V gene sequence: CDR1 SEHNR, CDR2 FQNEAQ (reference sequence). The CDR3 coding sequence is TGTGCCAGCAGCTTAATGATGACAGGGGGTAAATACGAGCAGTACTTC. This sequence encodes CASSLMMTGGKYEQYF.

The chain's CDR3 is CASREDRNNSPLHF. CDR3 bases: TGTGCCAGCAGGGAAGACAGGAACAATTCACCCCTCCACTTT. The V gene is TRBV28, the J gene TRBJ1-6, with D possibly being TRBD1 (6 bases). The CDR3 consists of 14 residues. Per the germline V gene, CDR1 is MDHEN and CDR2 is SYDVKM. Trimming took off 6 bases at V and 7 bases at J, with 13 bases between the two ends.

To note about this clone: Other DNA sequences in this sample translate to the same CDR3. V is TRBV7-2 and J is TRBJ2-3; TRBD2 agrees at 7 bases. J was trimmed by 3 bases and V by 3 bases; bases with no gene match: 0. The germline CDR1 and CDR2 sequences are SGHTA and FQGNSA. This CDR3 contains 13 residues. CDR3 protein: CASSLGGTDTQYF. The CDR3, as DNA: TGTGCCAGCAGCTTGGGGGGGACAGATACGCAGTATTTT.

The chain uses TRBV6-5 and TRBJ2-5; D perhaps matches TRBD2 (5 bases). Germline assignment: CDR1 MNHEY and CDR2 SVGAGI. The ends were cut back, 0 bases at V and 5 bases at J, with 7 bases in the middle. This CDR3 is 13 amino acids long. CDR3 residues: CASSYSRGETQYF. In DNA, the CDR3 is TGTGCCAGCAGTTACTCGAGAGGGGAGACCCAGTACTTC.

The rearrangement joins TRBV5-5 to TRBJ2-1; perhaps TRBD2 as D (5 bases). Trimming took 0 bases from V and 6 from J, leaving 13 bases between them. The V gene's germline CDR1 is SGHKS and CDR2 YYEKEE (reference sequence). The CDR3 is made up of 15 amino acids. CDR3 region: CASSLAPGSFNEQFF. CDR3 nucleotide sequence: TGTGCCAGCAGCTTGGCACCGGGAAGTTTCAATGAGCAGTTCTTC.

The chain joins TRBV20-1 to TRBJ2-1; possibly TRBD1 or TRBD2 for D (7 bases each). The CDR3 sequence is 11 residues long. V was trimmed by 4 bases and J by 10 bases, leaving 11 bases between them. CDR1 DFQATT and CDR2 SNEGSKA come from the germline V gene (reference sequence). CDR3 region: CSANRGGEQFF. The CDR3 nucleotides read TGCAGTGCTAACAGGGGAGGGGAGCAGTTCTTC.

The chain employs TRBV5-6 and TRBJ1-5; TRBD1 might be the D (6 bases). This CDR3 is built from 13 residues. Trimming cost V 0 bases and J 6 bases, with 7 bases left between them. The V gene's germline CDR1 is SGHDT and CDR2 YYEEEE. The CDR3 loop is CASSLAQGQPQHF. The DNA of the CDR3 is TGTGCCAGCAGCTTGGCACAGGGTCAGCCCCAGCATTTT.

Here the CDR3 reads CAWSAGTSTDTQYF. The CDR3 coding sequence is TGTGCCTGGAGTGCTGGCACTAGCACAGATACGCAGTATTTT. The rearrangement joins TRBV30 to TRBJ2-3; D is unresolved. The CDR3 has 14 residues. Germline CDR1 is GTSNPN and CDR2 is SVGIG (reference sequence). V gave up 1 base and J gave up 0 bases, with 8 bases separating them.

The rearrangement joins TRBV4-2 to TRBJ1-3, with TRBD1 identical over 11 bases. The CDR3 is 18 residues long. Germline CDR1 and CDR2: LGHNA and YNFKEQ. Trimming cost V 3 bases and J 0 bases; bases outside gene matches: 7. CDR3 sequence: CASSHLDRGLSSGNTIYF. The CDR3 DNA sequence: TGTGCCAGCAGCCACTTGGACAGGGGGCTTAGCTCTGGAAACACCATATATTTT.

The rearrangement joins TRBV20-1 to TRBJ2-7, with D maybe TRBD1 (5 bases). V was pared by 3 bases and J by 6 bases, with 12 bases between. CDR1 is DFQATT and CDR2 is SNEGSKA in the germline V gene (reference sequence). CDR3 length: 12 amino acids. The CDR3: CSASASRAEQYF. CDR3 DNA: TGCAGTGCTAGTGCGTCCAGGGCCGAGCAGTACTTC.

The chain joins TRBV11-3 to TRBJ2-7; D may be TRBD1 (5 bases). CDR1 and CDR2 from the germline V gene are SGHNT and YENEEA. The ends were cut back, 5 bases at V and 7 bases at J, with 18 bases in the middle. This CDR3 is built from 14 residues. The CDR3 spells CASSKSTEAEEQYF. Here the CDR3 DNA reads TGTGCCAGCAGCAAATCGACAGAGGCCGAAGAGCAGTACTTC.

V usage is TRBV6-5 and J usage is TRBJ2-7, with TRBD1 as a possible D gene (6 bases). Per the germline V gene, CDR1 is MNHEY and CDR2 is SVGAGI. This CDR3 is built from 15 residues. V was clipped by 2 bases and J by 0 bases, with 11 bases between them. The CDR3 sequence is CASSYEGTSSYEQYF. CDR3 in DNA: TGTGCCAGCAGTTACGAGGGGACAAGCTCCTACGAGCAGTACTTC.

CDR3 DNA sequence: TGTGCCAGCAGTTTTAGTGGGGTAGGAAATGGAAACACCATATATTTT. It is translated as CASSFSGVGNGNTIYF. This rearrangement joins TRBV28 to TRBJ1-3; D call uncertain. Germline loops: CDR1 MDHEN, CDR2 SYDVKM. This CDR3 is built from 16 residues. Trimming pared 3 bases from V and 3 bases from J, leaving 15 bases between.

The CDR3 protein is CSASQLNNEQFF. The CDR3 nucleotides read TGCAGTGCTAGTCAACTCAACAATGAGCAGTTCTTC. V gene TRBV20-1 combines with J gene TRBJ2-1, with D unclear. The CDR3 is 12 amino acids. Trimming left V 3 bases short and J 5 bases short, with 8 bases between. CDR1 is DFQATT, CDR2 SNEGSKA, per germline (reference sequence).